The 25 T cell receptor beta chains below were found in one sample sequenced in a study of regulatory T cells in long-lasting Graves disease. Sequencing libraries for TCR beta were prepared with iRepertoire HTBI primers and Arm-PCR of CDR3 regions. TCRdb reanalysed the multiplex PCR reads using MiXCR and keeps one entry per CDR3 protein. The repertoire holds 390,000 or so distinct CDR3 sequences, with about 23% as singletons. Time point reported: persistent/refractory GD, antithyroid drugs over 5 years with positive TRAb. PBMCs provided the RNA from which the TCR library was made. Sequenced material: peripheral blood mononuclear cells (PBMCs), taken when the disease was refractory, from a patient treated with antithyroid drugs. These receptor sequences come from a woman aged 40 to 50 with Graves disease.

This clonotype was observed a handful of times. The chain employs TRBV9 and TRBJ2-7; no clear D gene. V was cut by 2 bases and J by 3 bases, with 15 bases left in between. The CDR3 sequence is 15 residues long. The germline CDR1 and CDR2 sequences are SGDLS and YYNGEE. The CDR3 DNA reads as TGTGCCAGCAGCGTGGGTTGGGGTCGAGACTACGAGCAGTACTTC. It translates to CASSVGWGRDYEQYF.

V usage is TRBV28 and J usage is TRBJ2-2; D not resolved. The CDR3 has 15 amino acids. The V end lost 1 base, the J end lost 4 bases, and 10 bases lay between the germline ends. The V gene's germline CDR1 is MDHEN and CDR2 SYDVKM. CDR3 amino acids: CASSLSAGSTGELFF. Written as DNA, the CDR3 is TGTGCCAGCAGTTTATCGGCAGGATCCACCGGGGAGCTGTTTTTT.

This clonotype was counted ten times or more. The genes are TRBV11-2 and TRBJ1-2; possibly TRBD1 for D (6 bases). V was cut by 4 bases and J by 8 bases, with 17 bases left in between. CDR3 length: 14 residues. Germline CDR1 SGHAT, CDR2 FQNNGV. The CDR3 DNA reads TGTGCCAGCAGCTCAAAACGACAGGCCCAAGGCTACACCTTC. This sequence encodes CASSSKRQAQGYTF.

This clonotype appeared a few times. This likely stems from a read error, as it lies one base from a far larger clone. J is TRBJ2-7 and V is TRBV11-2; D call uncertain. The CDR3 consists of 10 residues. The germline V gene has CDR1 SGHAT and CDR2 FQNNGV. In DNA form, the CDR3 reads TGTGCCAGCAGCCAATACGGGCAGTACTTC. Translation: CASSQYGQYF.

In its sample, this clonotype was seen many times. The V gene is TRBV11-2, the J gene TRBJ2-7, with D possibly called TRBD1 or TRBD2 (5 bases each). The V end was cut by 10 bases, the J end by 4 bases, with 20 bases between. Germline V gene sequence: CDR1 SGHAT, CDR2 FQNNGV. This CDR3 has 14 amino acids. Written as DNA, the CDR3 is TGTGCCACCAATCAGGGTGGGAGCACATACGAGCAGTACTTC. Its protein product is CATNQGGSTYEQYF.

This clonotype has just a few counts. The CDR3 bases are TGTGCCAGCAGTTTCCGGCGGAACATCTACGAGCAGTACTTC. Protein product: CASSFRRNIYEQYF. The chain recombines TRBV27 with TRBJ2-7; D remains unclear. The ends were cut back, 3 bases at V and 3 bases at J, with 12 bases in the middle. CDR3 length: 14 amino acids. Germline CDR1 is MNHEY and CDR2 is SMNVEV (reference sequence).

This clonotype has a handful of counts. V gene TRBV28 combines with J gene TRBJ2-6; 12 bases match TRBD1. Trimming cost V 5 bases and J 1 base; bases outside gene matches: 12. Germline CDR1 is MDHEN and CDR2 is SYDVKM. CDR3 length equals 20 residues. The chain's CDR3 is CASSTKGQGAITSGANVLTF. In nucleotides, the CDR3 is TGTGCCAGCAGTACCAAGGGACAGGGGGCGATAACTTCTGGGGCCAACGTCCTGACTTTC.

In this sample, this clonotype turned up many times. J is TRBJ2-2 and V is TRBV28, with 10 bases aligning to TRBD1. The CDR3 runs 15 residues. Per germline, CDR1 MDHEN and CDR2 SYDVKM. V shed 6 bases, J shed 5 bases, and the junction held 6 bases outside the gene matches. The CDR3: CASSPGTGVTGELFF. The CDR3 nucleotides read TGTGCCAGCAGCCCCGGGACAGGGGTAACCGGGGAGCTGTTTTTT.

Remarks on this clonotype: The junction departs from germline at one end; a sequencing error may be responsible. The chain employs TRBV6-2 or TRBV6-3 and TRBJ2-2, with TRBD1 as a possible D gene (6 bases). Germline CDR1 is MNHEY and CDR2 is SVGEGT. The CDR3 is 16 amino acids. The CDR3 sequence: CASSELGQPRTGELFF. CDR3 bases: TGCGCCAGCAGTGAGTTAGGACAGCCGAGGACCGGGGAGCTGTTTTTT.

The chain joins TRBV7-9 to TRBJ2-1; the match to TRBD1 covers 9 bases. The junction had 6 bases not matched to a gene; V was cut back by 5 bases and J by 4 bases. In germline, CDR1 is SEHNR, CDR2 FQNEAQ (reference sequence). The CDR3 runs 15 residues. CDR3 sequence: CASSPQGAGYNEQFF. DNA of the CDR3: TGTGCCAGCAGCCCACAGGGGGCCGGGTACAATGAGCAGTTCTTC.

There are a few counts of this clonotype. The V gene is TRBV3-1, the J gene TRBJ1-1; D remains ambiguous. Germline-derived CDR1 and CDR2 are LGHDT and YNNKEL (reference sequence). This CDR3 has 14 residues. Trimming took 4 bases from V and 2 from J, leaving 11 bases between them. The CDR3 DNA reads as TGTGCCAGCAGCCCGACGGCAGCCAACACTGAAGCTTTCTTT. It is translated as CASSPTAANTEAFF.

This chain links TRBV5-1 with TRBJ2-7, with D unresolved. The V end lost 1 base, the J end lost 3 bases, and 8 bases lay between the germline ends. Looked up from germline, CDR1 is SGHRS and CDR2 is YFSETQ. This CDR3 has 13 residues. This CDR3 reads CASSLSAYYEQYF. Written as DNA, the CDR3 is TGCGCCAGCAGCTTGTCGGCCTACTACGAGCAGTACTTC. Together with reference TRBV5-1 and TRBJ2-7, the CDR3 gives the full variable domain: KAGVTQTPRYLIKTRGQQVTLSCSPISGHRSVSWYQQTPGQGLQFLFEYFSETQRNKGNFPGRFSGRQFSNSRSEMNVSTLELGDSALYLCASSLSAYYEQYFGPGTRLTVT.

J is TRBJ1-5 and V is TRBV19; no firm D call. CDR1 LNHDA and CDR2 SQIVND come from the germline V gene (reference sequence). Between the trimmed V and J ends, which lost 1 base and 0 bases, there was a span of 10 bases. The CDR3 has 16 residues. Here the CDR3 DNA reads TGTGCCAGTAGTATAGTGCGGCAGTCTAGCAATCAGCCCCAGCATTTT. Protein product: CASSIVRQSSNQPQHF.

With respect to this clonotype: A clone one base away is much larger, so this may be a read error. The rearrangement links TRBV2 to TRBJ1-1; 10 nucleotides match TRBD1. The V gene's germline CDR1 is SNHLY and CDR2 FYNNEI. Unmatched junction bases numbered 6, after V lost 6 bases and J lost 5 bases. CDR3 length equals 14 residues. Here the CDR3 DNA reads TGTGCCAGCAGCGGAGGGACAGGGGTAACTGAAGCTTTCTTT. Amino acids: CASSGGTGVTEAFF.

This clonotype was counted between two and nine times. This chain links TRBV20-1 with TRBJ2-7; D gene unclear. Trimming took off 6 bases at V and 0 bases at J, with 12 bases between the two ends. The CDR3 length is 13 residues. Germline assignment: CDR1 DFQATT and CDR2 SNEGSKA (reference sequence). The DNA of the CDR3 is TGCAGTGCCAGGACCGTCCTCTCCTACGAGCAGTACTTC. The encoded protein is CSARTVLSYEQYF.

This chain links TRBV2 with TRBJ2-3; 7 nucleotides line up with TRBD2. This CDR3 has 15 amino acids. Trimming cost V 3 bases and J 4 bases; bases outside gene matches: 7. Germline CDR1 reads SNHLY; CDR2 reads FYNNEI. CDR3 nucleotides: TGTGCCAGCAGTGAGTTGGGGGAGGGAGCAGATACGCAGTATTTT. Residues: CASSELGEGADTQYF.

This clonotype was recorded many times. The chain employs TRBV11-1 and TRBJ2-1; the D is unclear. Trimming shortened V by 5 bases and J by 3 bases, and 2 bases separated the two germline ends. Germline CDR1 reads SGHAT; CDR2 reads FQDESV (reference sequence). The CDR3 has 11 residues. The CDR3 here is CASSDYNEQFF. The CDR3 DNA sequence: TGTGCCAGCAGCGACTACAATGAGCAGTTCTTC.

The J gene is TRBJ1-3, the V gene TRBV20-1; no reliable D call. Looked up from germline, CDR1 is DFQATT and CDR2 is SNEGSKA (reference sequence). Trimming removed 6 bases from V and 4 bases from J, with 10 bases in between. The CDR3 extends over 12 amino acids. The CDR3 DNA reads TGCAGTGCACCTCATTCCGGAAACACCATATATTTT. It specifies CSAPHSGNTIYF.

This clonotype was counted only a few times. The genes are TRBV29-1 and TRBJ1-4; D is unclear. The germline V gene has CDR1 SQVTM and CDR2 ANQGSEA. The V and J ends lost 5 bases and 9 bases respectively, with 22 bases between them. This CDR3 region has 15 residues. CDR3 sequence (DNA): TGCAGCGTTTACGGGCCGGGCCCGGGGATGAAAAAACTGTTTTTT. Translation gives CSVYGPGPGMKKLFF. The variable domain in full, with the rest retrieved from reference TRBV29-1 and TRBJ1-4, is SAVISQKPSRDICQRGTSLTIQCQVDSQVTMMFWYRQQPGQSLTLIATANQGSEATYESGFVIDKFPISRPNLTFSTLTVSNMSPEDSSIYLCSVYGPGPGMKKLFFGSGTQLSVL.

Notes on this clonotype: Given a much more abundant clone one base away, this may be a read error. Because it lacks the conserved phenylalanine or tryptophan at the end, this CDR3 is likely a read error. The V and J genes are TRBV28 and TRBJ1-4; D unresolved. The CDR3 runs to 13 residues. The germline V gene has CDR1 MDHEN and CDR2 SYDVKM. The ends were cut back, 2 bases at V and 7 bases at J, with 8 bases in the middle. Here the CDR3 DNA reads TGTGCCAGCAGTTTAACCGACGCTGAAAAACTGTTTCTT. Translated: CASSLTDAEKLFL.

This clonotype was seen at least ten times. The J gene is TRBJ2-5, the V gene TRBV27, with 8 positions matching TRBD2. This CDR3 has 17 amino acids. Germline V gene data show CDR1 as MNHEY and CDR2 as SMNVEV (reference sequence). The V gene end was trimmed by 2 bases and the J gene end by 4 bases; junction bases not matched to a gene: 12. CDR3 sequence (DNA): TGTGCCAGCAGTTTAAGTCGGCCAGCGGGAGCCCCAGAGACCCAGTACTTC. It codes for CASSLSRPAGAPETQYF.

The gene calls are TRBV6-2 or TRBV6-3 and TRBJ2-1; TRBD2 aligns across 8 bases. This CDR3 is built from 15 residues. Per the germline V gene, CDR1 is MNHEY and CDR2 is SVGEGT. The J segment lost 6 bases and the V segment lost 0 bases, leaving 4 bases of the junction unmatched. The CDR3, as DNA: TGTGCCAGCAGTTACTCGGGGACTAGGTTCAATGAGCAGTTCTTC. The encoded protein is CASSYSGTRFNEQFF.

This clonotype was recorded only once. The chain uses TRBV29-1 and TRBJ2-3, with D unresolved. CDR1 is SQVTM, CDR2 ANQGSEA, per germline. V gave up 5 bases and J gave up 0 bases, with 15 bases separating them. The CDR3 has 15 residues. The CDR3 coding sequence is TGCAGCGTTACGACGCGAGTGGGTAGCACAGATACGCAGTATTTT. Translation gives CSVTTRVGSTDTQYF.

This clonotype was observed a handful of times. The rearrangement joins TRBV20-1 to TRBJ1-5; D is uncertain. Deletions cut 3 bases from V and 3 bases from J, with 18 bases between. The germline gives CDR1 DFQATT, CDR2 SNEGSKA (reference sequence). The CDR3 sequence is 16 residues long. This chain's CDR3 is CSASPSGQAHNQPQHF. CDR3 sequence (DNA): TGCAGTGCTAGCCCCTCTGGGCAGGCGCACAATCAGCCCCAGCATTTT.

This clonotype was observed at least ten times. J is TRBJ1-5 and V is TRBV11-2; no reliable D call. V lost 1 base to trimming and J lost 3 bases, with 13 bases between them. The CDR3 length is 16 residues. Looked up from germline, CDR1 is SGHAT and CDR2 is FQNNGV. The CDR3 DNA reads as TGTGCCAGCAGCTTAGTTTCGACTGGAATCAATCAGCCCCAGCATTTT. Translating it yields CASSLVSTGINQPQHF.